This T cell receptor beta chain emerged from a study of vaccination effects on CD4 cells after COVID-19. Study results and caveats: The study found that only 1 of 255 vaccine-induced clones from healthy vaccinees cross-reacted with common cold coronaviruses.

This clone was detected a few times. What it binds is unknown. Other nucleotide sequences from this sample produce the same CDR3. The CDR3 contains 13 residues. The germline gives CDR1 KGHSH, CDR2 LQKENI. V was trimmed by 2 bases and J by 1 base, leaving 5 bases between them. Before any sequencing was done, the ViraFEST assay used viral peptide pools to expand antigen-specific CD4+ T cells. With 10 days of culture completed, CD4+ T cells were isolated. It was two doses of either the BNT162b2 or mRNA-1273 vaccine that participants received. According to the study, vaccine recipients showed no prior SARS-CoV-2 infection and negative nucleocapsid antibodies. Days 3 and 7 were when half the medium was replaced with IL-2 medium. Only in-frame clones appear in the TCRdb table, and some are missing; sequencing was by immunoSEQ multiplex PCR. The table records more than 65,000 clones, 75% to 85% of them present only once.

This chain connects TRBV18 to TRBJ1-1; D uncertain. This clonotype was sampled from a human donor who received a COVID-19 vaccine. Material: CD4+ T cells from PBMCs cultured with HCoV-229E spike peptides, obtained after COVID-19 vaccination. Here the CDR3 reads CASSPSGNTEAFF. For the CDR3, the DNA is TGTGCCAGCTCACCATCGGGGAACACTGAAGCTTTCTTT. The entire variable domain, with the rest obtained from reference TRBV18 and TRBJ1-1, is as follows: NAGVMQNPRHLVRRRGQEARLRCSPMKGHSHVYWYRQLPEEGLKFMVYLQKENIIDESGMPKERFSAEFPKEGPSILRIQQVVRGDSAAYFCASSPSGNTEAFFGQGTRLTVV.